The T cell receptor (beta chain) under discussion was sequenced for a study of cytomegalovirus exposure and HLA in healthy donors. General study findings and limits: TCR sequences were mostly rare, though some public TCRs occurred in many donors.

In germline, CDR1 is SGDLS, CDR2 YYNGEE. J was trimmed by 6 bases and V by 3 bases; bases with no gene match: 8. CDR3 length: 15 amino acids. 60 Vbeta and 13 Jbeta primers were used in PCR. Generated by immunoSEQ multiplex PCR, the TCRdb table keeps only in-frame clones and is missing some. The sample lists 100,000 to 150,000 clones; around 73% were seen once. Concerning this clone: Its antigen is not identified.

Source material: PBMCs. The TCR comes from a man between 60 and 70 years old in good health and CMV-seropositive. This chain links TRBV9 with TRBJ1-4, with 7 nucleotides matching TRBD1. The CDR3 DNA follows: TGTGCCAGCAGCGCGGATACAGGGGCTGATGAAAAACTGTTTTTT. It codes for CASSADTGADEKLFF. Supplemented by reference TRBV9 and TRBJ1-4, the full variable domain reads DSGVTQTPKHLITATGQRVTLRCSPRSGDLSVYWYQQSLDQGLQFLIQYYNGEERAKGNILERFSAQQFPDLHSELNLSSLELGDSALYFCASSADTGADEKLFFGSGTQLSVL.